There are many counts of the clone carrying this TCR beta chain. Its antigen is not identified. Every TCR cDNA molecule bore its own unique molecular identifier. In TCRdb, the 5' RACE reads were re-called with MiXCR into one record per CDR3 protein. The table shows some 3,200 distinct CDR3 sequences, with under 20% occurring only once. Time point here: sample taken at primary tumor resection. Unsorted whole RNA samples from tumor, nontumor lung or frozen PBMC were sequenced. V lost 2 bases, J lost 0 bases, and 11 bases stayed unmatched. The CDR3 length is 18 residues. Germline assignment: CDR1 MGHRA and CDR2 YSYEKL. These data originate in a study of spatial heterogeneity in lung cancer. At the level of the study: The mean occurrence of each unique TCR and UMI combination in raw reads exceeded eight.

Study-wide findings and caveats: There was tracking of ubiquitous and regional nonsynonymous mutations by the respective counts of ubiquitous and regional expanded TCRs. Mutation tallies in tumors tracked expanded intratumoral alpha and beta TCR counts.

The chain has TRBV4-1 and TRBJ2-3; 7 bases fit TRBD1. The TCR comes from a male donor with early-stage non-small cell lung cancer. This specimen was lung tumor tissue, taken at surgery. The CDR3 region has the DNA TGCGCCAGCAGCCAACCTTGGACAGGTCAATATAGCACAGATACGCAGTATTTT. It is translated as CASSQPWTGQYSTDTQYF.